The TCR beta chain described here comes from a study of cytomegalovirus exposure and HLA in healthy donors. The CDR3 spans 16 residues. From germline, CDR1 is LGHNA and CDR2 YNFKEQ. V lost 3 bases and J 4 bases, leaving 19 bases between the germline ends. General study findings and limits: Per a prior analysis, the majority of TCR beta V segments were productive roughly 87% or roughly 30% of the time.

Concerning this clone: Its antigen remains unknown.

Researchers ran the PCR with 60 Vbeta and 13 Jbeta primers. Clones were read by immunoSEQ multiplex PCR, and TCRdb kept only the in-frame ones, dropping some. The sample yields about 190,000 clones, roughly 80% seen once. The sequenced sample was PBMCs. The chain uses TRBV4-2 and TRBJ2-7; possible D gene TRBD2, 6 bases. The TCR comes from a woman aged 30 to 39 in good health and CMV-seropositive. The chain's CDR3 is CASSQGWGEFGYEQYF. DNA for the CDR3: TGTGCCAGCAGCCAGGGGTGGGGGGAATTCGGATACGAGCAGTACTTC.